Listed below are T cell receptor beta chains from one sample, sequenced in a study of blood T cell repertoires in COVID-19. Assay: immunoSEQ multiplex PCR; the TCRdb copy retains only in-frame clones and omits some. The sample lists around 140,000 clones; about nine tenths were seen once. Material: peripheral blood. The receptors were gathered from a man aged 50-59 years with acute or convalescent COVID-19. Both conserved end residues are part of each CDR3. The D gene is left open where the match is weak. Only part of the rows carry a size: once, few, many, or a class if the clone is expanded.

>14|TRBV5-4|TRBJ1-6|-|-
CASSQDILNSPLHF
TGTGCCAGCAGCCAGGACATATTAAATTCACCCCTCCACTTT
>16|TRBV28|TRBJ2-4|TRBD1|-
CASSFSRGTTKNIQYF
TGTGCCAGCAGTTTTTCCAGGGGGACGACCAAAAACATTCAGTACTTC
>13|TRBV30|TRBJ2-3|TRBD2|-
CACTSGVRDTQYF
TGTGCCTGTACTAGCGGGGTAAGAGATACGCAGTATTTT
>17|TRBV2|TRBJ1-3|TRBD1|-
CASSTRRGQFSGNTIYF
TGTGCCAGCAGTACGAGGAGGGGACAGTTCTCTGGAAACACCATATATTTT
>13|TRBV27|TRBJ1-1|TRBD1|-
CASSQQGRTEAFF
TGTGCCAGCAGTCAACAGGGGAGGACTGAAGCTTTCTTT
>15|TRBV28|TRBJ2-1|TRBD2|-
CASSLRLAGGPGMFF
TGTGCCAGCAGTTTGAGGCTAGCGGGAGGGCCGGGTATGTTCTTC
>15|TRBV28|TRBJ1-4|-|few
CASTSAPGRNEKLFF
TGTGCCAGCACCTCGGCACCGGGTCGTAATGAAAAACTGTTTTTT
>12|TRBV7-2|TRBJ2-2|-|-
CASSIHPGELFF
TGTGCCAGCAGCATACACCCCGGGGAGCTGTTTTTT
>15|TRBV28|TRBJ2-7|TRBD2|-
CASSLAGLAVYEQYF
TGTGCCAGCAGTTTAGCGGGACTAGCGGTCTACGAGCAGTACTTC
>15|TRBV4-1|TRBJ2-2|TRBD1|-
CASSPRDSYTGELFF
TGCGCCAGCAGCCCTAGGGACAGCTACACCGGGGAGCTGTTTTTT
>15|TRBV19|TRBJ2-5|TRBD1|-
CASSIEGALGETQYF
TGTGCCAGTAGTATCGAGGGGGCATTGGGAGAGACCCAGTACTTC
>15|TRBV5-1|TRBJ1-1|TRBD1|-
CASSFRTGGYTEAFF
TGCGCCAGCAGCTTCCGGACAGGGGGATACACTGAAGCTTTCTTT
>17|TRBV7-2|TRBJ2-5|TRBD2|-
CASSSGLAGGVEETQYF
TGTGCCAGCAGCTCCGGACTAGCGGGAGGGGTGGAAGAGACCCAGTACTTC
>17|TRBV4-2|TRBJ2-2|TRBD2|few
CASSQDGRREGHRELFF
TGTGCCAGCAGCCAAGACGGGCGGCGGGAGGGTCACCGGGAGCTGTTTTTT
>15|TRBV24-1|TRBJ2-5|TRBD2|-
CATSDSGGPGETQYF
TGTGCCACCAGTGATTCGGGAGGGCCCGGCGAGACCCAGTACTTC
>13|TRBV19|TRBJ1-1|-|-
CASKNGSYTEAFF
TGTGCCAGTAAGAACGGTTCCTACACTGAAGCTTTCTTT
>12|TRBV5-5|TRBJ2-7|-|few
CASGAKPYEQYF
TGTGCCAGCGGGGCAAAACCCTACGAGCAGTACTTC
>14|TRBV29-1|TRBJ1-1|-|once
CSVASTGLNTEAFF
TGCAGCGTTGCCTCCACGGGATTGAACACTGAAGCTTTCTTT
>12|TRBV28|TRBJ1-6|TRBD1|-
CASDREYSPLHF
TGTGCCAGCGACAGGGAATATTCACCCCTCCACTTT
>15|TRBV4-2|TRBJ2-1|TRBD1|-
CASSPTGVRAYEQFF
TGTGCCAGCAGTCCTACAGGGGTCAGGGCGTATGAGCAGTTCTTC
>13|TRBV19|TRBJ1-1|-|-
CASTVSGGTEAFF
TGTGCCAGTACCGTAAGCGGGGGCACTGAAGCTTTCTTT
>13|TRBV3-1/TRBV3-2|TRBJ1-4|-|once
CASSQDAPSRLFF
TGTGCCAGCAGCCAAGATGCCCCGTCCAGACTGTTTTTT
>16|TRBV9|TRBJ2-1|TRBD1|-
CASSAYSSGTGVEQFF
TGTGCCAGCAGCGCTTATAGCTCCGGGACAGGGGTGGAGCAGTTCTTC
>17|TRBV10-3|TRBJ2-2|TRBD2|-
CAINTGLAGANTGELFF
TGTGCCATCAACACGGGACTAGCGGGGGCGAACACCGGGGAGCTGTTTTTT
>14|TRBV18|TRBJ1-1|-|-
CASSPDAGLSEAFF
TGTGCCAGCTCCCCCGACGCGGGGCTCTCTGAAGCTTTCTTT
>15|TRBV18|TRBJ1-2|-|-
CASSPTVQVQYGYTF
TGTGCCAGCTCACCAACGGTTCAGGTGCAATATGGCTACACCTTC
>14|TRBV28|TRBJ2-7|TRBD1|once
CASSSTGHGYEQYF
TGTGCCAGCAGTTCGACAGGGCATGGCTACGAGCAGTACTTC
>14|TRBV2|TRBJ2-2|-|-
CASSRDSNTGELFF
TGTGCCAGCAGTCGGGATTCGAACACCGGGGAGCTGTTTTTT
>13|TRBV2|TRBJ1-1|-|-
CASSFTGPTEAFF
TGTGCCAGCAGTTTTACAGGGCCCACTGAAGCTTTCTTT
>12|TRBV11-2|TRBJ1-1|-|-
CASSFQNTEAFF
TGTGCCAGCAGTTTTCAGAACACTGAAGCTTTCTTT
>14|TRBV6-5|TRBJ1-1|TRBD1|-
CASSTRQGWTEAFF
TGTGCCAGCAGTACCCGACAGGGGTGGACTGAAGCTTTCTTT
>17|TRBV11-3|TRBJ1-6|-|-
CASSLAAAGEGNSPLHF
TGTGCCAGCAGCTTAGCGGCTGCGGGGGAGGGCAATTCACCCCTCCACTTT
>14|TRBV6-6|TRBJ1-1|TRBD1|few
CASKHGTVNTEAFF
TGTGCCAGCAAACACGGGACAGTGAACACTGAAGCTTTCTTT
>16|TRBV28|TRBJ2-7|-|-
CASSLSGQRMTYEQYF
TGTGCCAGCAGTTTATCTGGGCAGCGGATGACCTACGAGCAGTACTTC
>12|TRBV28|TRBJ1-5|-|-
CASSRGNQPQHF
TGTGCCAGCTCCAGGGGAAATCAGCCCCAGCATTTT
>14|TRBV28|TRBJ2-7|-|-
CASSLEGQKYEQYF
TGTGCCAGCAGTTTGGAGGGCCAGAAGTACGAGCAGTACTTC
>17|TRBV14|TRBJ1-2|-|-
CASSPFTGGVYNYGYTF
TGTGCCAGCAGCCCCTTCACGGGGGGGGTGTACAACTATGGCTACACCTTC
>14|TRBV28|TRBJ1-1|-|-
CASSLGQLQTEAFF
TGTGCCAGCAGTCTTGGACAGCTTCAGACTGAAGCTTTCTTT
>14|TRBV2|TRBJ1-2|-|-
CASSGQLANYGYTF
TGTGCCAGCAGTGGACAGCTAGCTAACTATGGCTACACCTTC
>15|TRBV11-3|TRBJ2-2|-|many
CASSPRGGRTGELFF
TGTGCCAGCAGCCCCAGGGGCGGGCGCACCGGGGAGCTGTTTTTT
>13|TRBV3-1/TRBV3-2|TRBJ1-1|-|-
CASSLYMNTEAFF
TGTGCCAGCAGCCTATACATGAACACTGAAGCTTTCTTT